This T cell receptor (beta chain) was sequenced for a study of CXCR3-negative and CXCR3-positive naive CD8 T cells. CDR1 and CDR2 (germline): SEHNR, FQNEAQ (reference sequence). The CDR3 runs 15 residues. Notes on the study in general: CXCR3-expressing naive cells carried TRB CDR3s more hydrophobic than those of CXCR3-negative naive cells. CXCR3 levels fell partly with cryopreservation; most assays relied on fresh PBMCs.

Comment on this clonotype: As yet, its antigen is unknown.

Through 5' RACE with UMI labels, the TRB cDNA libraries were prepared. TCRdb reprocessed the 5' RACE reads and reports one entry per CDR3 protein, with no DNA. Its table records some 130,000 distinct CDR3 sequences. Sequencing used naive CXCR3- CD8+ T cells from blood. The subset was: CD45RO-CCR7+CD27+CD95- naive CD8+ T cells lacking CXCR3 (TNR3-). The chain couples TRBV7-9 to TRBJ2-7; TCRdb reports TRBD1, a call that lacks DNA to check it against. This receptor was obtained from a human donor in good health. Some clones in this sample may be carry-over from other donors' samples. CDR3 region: CASSVRYRDRDEQYF.